The entry below describes one TCR beta chain. Its matching antigen is unknown. The data were taken from a study of cytomegalovirus exposure and HLA in healthy donors. Study summary: From donors who were HLA-typed, an early data release held about 85 million unique TCRs.

Primers for the PCR totalled 60 Vbeta and 13 Jbeta. Assay used: immunoSEQ multiplex PCR; TCRdb lists only in-frame clones, some missing. This sample has about 170,000 clones; about 88% occur once, and the top ten carry more than 2%. CDR1 and CDR2 from the germline V gene are SGHDT and YYEEEE. The germline V and J ends were trimmed by 4 bases and 6 bases, with 14 bases remaining between them. The CDR3 is made up of 13 amino acids. Whole-study results and caveats: In vitro experiments confirmed that three CMV-associated chains were specific for CMV antigens. In a later analysis, parvovirus B19, influenza, CMV and Epstein-Barr virus appeared linked to several top co-occurrence clusters.

Sequenced sample: PBMCs. The receptor was derived from a man aged 18-30 years in good health and CMV-seropositive. The genes are TRBV5-6 and TRBJ2-7, with a weak D call TRBD1 (5 bases). The CDR3 sequence is CASSTGSGSEQYF. CDR3 nucleotide sequence: TGTGCCAGCAGCACAGGTTCAGGGTCCGAGCAGTACTTC.